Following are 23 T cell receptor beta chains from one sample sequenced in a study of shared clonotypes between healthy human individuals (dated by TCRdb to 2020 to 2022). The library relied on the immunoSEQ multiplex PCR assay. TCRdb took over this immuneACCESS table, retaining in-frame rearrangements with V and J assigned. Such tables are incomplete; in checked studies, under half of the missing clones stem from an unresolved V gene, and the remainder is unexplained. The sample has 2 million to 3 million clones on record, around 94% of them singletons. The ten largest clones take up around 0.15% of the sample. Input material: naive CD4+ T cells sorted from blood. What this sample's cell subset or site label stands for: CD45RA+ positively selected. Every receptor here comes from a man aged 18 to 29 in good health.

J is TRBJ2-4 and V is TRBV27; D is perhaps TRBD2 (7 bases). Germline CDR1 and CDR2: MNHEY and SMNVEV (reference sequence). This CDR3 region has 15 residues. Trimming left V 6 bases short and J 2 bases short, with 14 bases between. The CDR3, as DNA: TGTGCCAGCAGGGGGGGGACACTAACCAAAAACATTCAGTACTTC. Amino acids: CASRGGTLTKNIQYF.

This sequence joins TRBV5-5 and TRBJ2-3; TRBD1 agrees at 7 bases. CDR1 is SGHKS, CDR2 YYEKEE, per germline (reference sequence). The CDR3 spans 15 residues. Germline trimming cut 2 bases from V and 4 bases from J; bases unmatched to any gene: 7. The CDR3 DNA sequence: TGTGCCAGCAGCTTTAATGGACAGGCCTCAGATACGCAGTATTTT. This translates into CASSFNGQASDTQYF.

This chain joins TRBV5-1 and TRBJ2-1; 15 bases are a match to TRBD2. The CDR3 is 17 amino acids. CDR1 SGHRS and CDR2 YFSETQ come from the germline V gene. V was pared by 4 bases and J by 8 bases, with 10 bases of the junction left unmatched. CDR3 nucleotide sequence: TGCGCCAGCAGCCTCGACAGGGGACTAGCGGGAGGCTATGAGCAGTTCTTC. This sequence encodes CASSLDRGLAGGYEQFF.

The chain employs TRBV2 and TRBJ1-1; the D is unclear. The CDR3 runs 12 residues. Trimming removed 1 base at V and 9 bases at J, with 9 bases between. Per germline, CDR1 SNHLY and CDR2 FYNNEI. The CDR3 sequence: CASSEGGNQAFF. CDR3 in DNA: TGTGCCAGCAGTGAAGGGGGAAATCAAGCTTTCTTT.

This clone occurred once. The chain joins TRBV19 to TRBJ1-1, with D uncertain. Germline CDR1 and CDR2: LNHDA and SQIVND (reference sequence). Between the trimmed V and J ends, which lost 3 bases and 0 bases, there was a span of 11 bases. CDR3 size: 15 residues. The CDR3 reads CASSISSSLNTEAFF. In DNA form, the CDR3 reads TGTGCCAGTAGTATCTCTTCTAGTTTGAACACTGAAGCTTTCTTT. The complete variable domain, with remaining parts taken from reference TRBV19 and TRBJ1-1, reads DGGITQSPKYLFRKEGQNVTLSCEQNLNHDAMYWYRQDPGQGLRLIYYSQIVNDFQKGDIAEGYSVSREKKESFPLTVTSAQKNPTAFYLCASSISSSLNTEAFFGQGTRLTVV.

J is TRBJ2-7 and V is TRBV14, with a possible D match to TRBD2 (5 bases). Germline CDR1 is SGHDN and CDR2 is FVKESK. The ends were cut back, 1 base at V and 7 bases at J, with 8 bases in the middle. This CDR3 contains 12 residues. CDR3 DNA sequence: TGTGCCAGCAGCCAAGCGTGGAGGGAGCAGTACTTC. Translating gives CASSQAWREQYF. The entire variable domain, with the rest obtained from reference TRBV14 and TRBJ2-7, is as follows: EAGVTQFPSHSVIEKGQTVTLRCDPISGHDNLYWYRRVMGKEIKFLLHFVKESKQDESGMPNNRFLAERTGGTYSTLKVQPAELEDSGVYFCASSQAWREQYFGPGTRLTVT.

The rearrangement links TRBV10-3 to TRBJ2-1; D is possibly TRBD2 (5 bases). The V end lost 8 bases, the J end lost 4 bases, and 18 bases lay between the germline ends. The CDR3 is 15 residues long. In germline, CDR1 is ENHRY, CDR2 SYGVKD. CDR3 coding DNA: TGTGCCATCGCTAGCTTCTTGGACTCTTACAATGAGCAGTTCTTC. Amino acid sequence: CAIASFLDSYNEQFF.

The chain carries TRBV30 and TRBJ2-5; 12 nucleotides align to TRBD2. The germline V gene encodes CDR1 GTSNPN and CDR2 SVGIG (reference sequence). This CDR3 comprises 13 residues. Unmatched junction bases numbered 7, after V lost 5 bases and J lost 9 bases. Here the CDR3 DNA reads TGTGCCTGGGGACTAGCGGGATCCCAGGCCCAGTACTTC. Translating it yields CAWGLAGSQAQYF.

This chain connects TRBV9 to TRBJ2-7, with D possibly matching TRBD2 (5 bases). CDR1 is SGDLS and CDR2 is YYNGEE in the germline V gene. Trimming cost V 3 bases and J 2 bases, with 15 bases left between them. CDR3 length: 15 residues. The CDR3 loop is CASSGLRLRAYEQYF. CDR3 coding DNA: TGTGCCAGCAGCGGCCTCAGGCTGCGGGCCTACGAGCAGTACTTC.

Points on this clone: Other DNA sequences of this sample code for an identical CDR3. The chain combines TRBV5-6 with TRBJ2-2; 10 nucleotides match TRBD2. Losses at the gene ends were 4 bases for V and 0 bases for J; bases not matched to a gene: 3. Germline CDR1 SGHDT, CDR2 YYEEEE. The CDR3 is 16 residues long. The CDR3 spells CASSLGLAANTGELFF. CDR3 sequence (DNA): TGTGCCAGCAGCCTCGGACTAGCGGCGAACACCGGGGAGCTGTTTTTT.

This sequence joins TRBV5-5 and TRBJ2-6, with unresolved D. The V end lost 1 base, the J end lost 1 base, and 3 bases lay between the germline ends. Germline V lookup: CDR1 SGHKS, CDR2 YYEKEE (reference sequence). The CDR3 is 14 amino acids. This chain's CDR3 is CASSLYSGANVLTF. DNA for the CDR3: TGTGCCAGCAGCTTGTATTCTGGGGCCAACGTCCTGACTTTC.

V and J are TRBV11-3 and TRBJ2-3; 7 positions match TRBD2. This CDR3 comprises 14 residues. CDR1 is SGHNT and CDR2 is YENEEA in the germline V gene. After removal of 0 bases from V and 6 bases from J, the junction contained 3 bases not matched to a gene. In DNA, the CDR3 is TGTGCCAGCAGCTTAGATGGGGGAGGGGATACGCAGTATTTT. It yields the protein CASSLDGGGDTQYF.

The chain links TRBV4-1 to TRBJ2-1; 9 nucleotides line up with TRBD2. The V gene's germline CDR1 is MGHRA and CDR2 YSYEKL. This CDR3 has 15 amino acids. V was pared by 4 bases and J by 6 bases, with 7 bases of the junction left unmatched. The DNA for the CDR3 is TGCGCCAGCAGCCGTCTGGGACTAGCTTTCAATGAGCAGTTCTTC. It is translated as CASSRLGLAFNEQFF.

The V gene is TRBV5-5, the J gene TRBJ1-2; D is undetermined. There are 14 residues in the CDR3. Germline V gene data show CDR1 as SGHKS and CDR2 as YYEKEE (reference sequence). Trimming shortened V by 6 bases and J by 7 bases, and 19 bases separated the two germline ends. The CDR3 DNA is TGTGCCAGCAACATCAACTCCGTATCGGGTGGCTACACCTTC. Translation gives CASNINSVSGGYTF.

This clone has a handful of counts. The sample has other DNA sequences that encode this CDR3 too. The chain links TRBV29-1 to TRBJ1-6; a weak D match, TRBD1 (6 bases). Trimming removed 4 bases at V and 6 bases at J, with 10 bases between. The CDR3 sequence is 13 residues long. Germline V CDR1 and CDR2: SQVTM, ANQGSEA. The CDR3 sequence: CSVAQGSNSPLHF. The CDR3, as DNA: TGCAGCGTTGCACAGGGATCTAATTCACCCCTCCACTTT.

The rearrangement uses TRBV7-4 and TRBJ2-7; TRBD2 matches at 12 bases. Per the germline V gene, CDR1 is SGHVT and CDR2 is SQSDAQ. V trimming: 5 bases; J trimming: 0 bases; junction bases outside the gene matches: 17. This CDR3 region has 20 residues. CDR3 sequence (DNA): TGTGCCAGCAGCCTCGACACACGACTAGCGGGAGTACTTAGCTCCTACGAGCAGTACTTC. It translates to CASSLDTRLAGVLSSYEQYF.

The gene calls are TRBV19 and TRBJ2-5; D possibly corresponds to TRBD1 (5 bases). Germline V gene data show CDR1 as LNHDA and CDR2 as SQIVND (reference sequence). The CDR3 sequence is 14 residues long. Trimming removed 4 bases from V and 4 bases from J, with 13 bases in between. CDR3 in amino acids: CASSRSGIGETQYF. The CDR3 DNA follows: TGTGCCAGTAGTAGGTCAGGGATAGGAGAGACCCAGTACTTC.

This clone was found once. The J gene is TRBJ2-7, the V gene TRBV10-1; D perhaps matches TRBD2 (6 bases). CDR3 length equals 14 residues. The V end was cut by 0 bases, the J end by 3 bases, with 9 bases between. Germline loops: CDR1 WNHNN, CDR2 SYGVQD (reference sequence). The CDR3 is CASSESAGYYEQYF. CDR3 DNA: TGCGCCAGCAGTGAGTCCGCGGGATACTACGAGCAGTACTTC.

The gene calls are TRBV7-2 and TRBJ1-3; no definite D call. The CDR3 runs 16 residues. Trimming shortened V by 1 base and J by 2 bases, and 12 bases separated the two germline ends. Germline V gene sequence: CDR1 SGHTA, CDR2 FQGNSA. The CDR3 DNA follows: TGTGCCAGCAGCTTAGGCCCGGGAACAACTGGAAACACCATATATTTT. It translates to CASSLGPGTTGNTIYF.

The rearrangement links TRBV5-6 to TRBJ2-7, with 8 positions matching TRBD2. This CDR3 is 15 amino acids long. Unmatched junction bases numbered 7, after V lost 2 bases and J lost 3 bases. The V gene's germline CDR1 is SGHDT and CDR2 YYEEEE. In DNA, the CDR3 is TGTGCCAGCAGCTTAATAAGCGGGAGCATCTACGAGCAGTACTTC. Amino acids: CASSLISGSIYEQYF.

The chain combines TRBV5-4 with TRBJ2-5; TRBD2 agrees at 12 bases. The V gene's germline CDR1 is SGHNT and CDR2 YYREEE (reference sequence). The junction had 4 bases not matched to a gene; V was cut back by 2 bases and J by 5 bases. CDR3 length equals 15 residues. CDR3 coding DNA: TGTGCCAGCAGCTTACGACTAGCGGGAGTTGAGACCCAGTACTTC. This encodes CASSLRLAGVETQYF.

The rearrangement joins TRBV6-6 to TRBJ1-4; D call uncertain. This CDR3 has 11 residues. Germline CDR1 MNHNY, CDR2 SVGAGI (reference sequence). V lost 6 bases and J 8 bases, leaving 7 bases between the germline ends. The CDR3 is CASSRGEKLFF. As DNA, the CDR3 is TGTGCCAGCAGCCGAGGGGAAAAACTGTTTTTT.

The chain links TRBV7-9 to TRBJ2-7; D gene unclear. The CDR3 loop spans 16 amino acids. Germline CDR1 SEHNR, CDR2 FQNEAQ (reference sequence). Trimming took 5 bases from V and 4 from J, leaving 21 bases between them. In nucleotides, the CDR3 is TGTGCCAGCAGCGACTTCAGACCACAGCACCCGTACGAGCAGTACTTC. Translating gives CASSDFRPQHPYEQYF.